The subject of this entry is one T cell receptor (beta chain). This clone was observed a single time. Its antigen target is currently unknown. No much larger clonotype is one base removed from it; base qualities were not supplied. At the junction V is shortened by 3 bases and J by 3 bases, with 17 bases in between. Including the terminal cysteine and phenylalanine, the CDR3 comprises 17 residues. The retained sequence is limited to the CDR3, 51 bases, with the frame set at the first base. The germline V gene gives CDR1 as SGHAT and CDR2 as FQNNGV. Receptor libraries were prepared by the immunoSEQ multiplex PCR assay. This immuneACCESS table, as held by TCRdb, lists in-frame sequences with V and J called but not all clones. Of the missing ones, under half trace to an unresolved V gene in checked studies; the others have no known cause. This sample lists some 82,000 clones; roughly 93% were detected once. Around 0.42% of the sample rests with the top ten.

This sample is part of a study of technical replicates of blood from a handful of donors (dated by TCRdb to 2017 to 2019). The chain couples TRBV11-2 to TRBJ1-4, and TRBD1 may be the D gene, going by 6 matching bases. This TCR derives from a human donor in good health. Specimen: T cells isolated from PBMCs. The sequenced DNA: TGTGCCAGCAGCTTTTTACGGGGGGCGCGGGCTAATGAAAAACTGTTTTTT. This gives the protein CASSFLRGARANEKLFF.